Listed below are T cell receptor beta chains from one sample, sequenced in a study of T cell responses to AZD1222 COVID-19 vaccine. This table comes from immunoSEQ multiplex PCR, and its TCRdb copy is limited to in-frame clones, with some not included. The table shows some 140,000 clones, with more than 90% occurring only once. The starting material was peripheral blood, obtained on day 0 of AZD1222 vaccination. These receptors were obtained from an adult in good health. The CDR3 runs from the conserved cysteine through the conserved F or W. The D gene is left open where the match is weak.

TRBJ2-1,TRBV15,-,TGTGCCACCAGCCCAGGGGCCTACAATGAGCAGTTCTTC,CATSPGAYNEQFF
TRBJ1-1,TRBV27,-,TGTGCCAGCAGTTTTTTGGGAACTGAAGCTTTCTTT,CASSFLGTEAFF
TRBJ2-7,TRBV12-3/TRBV12-4,-,TGTGCCAGCACCTACAGTGGCGAGCAGTACTTC,CASTYSGEQYF
TRBJ1-5,TRBV11-2,TRBD1,TGTGCCAGCAGTCCCGGGACAGGAGGTTATCAGCCCCAGCATTTT,CASSPGTGGYQPQHF
TRBJ2-5,TRBV27,-,TGTGCCAGCAGTTTCGGTTCGGCGTCTGTAGAGACCCAGTACTTC,CASSFGSASVETQYF
TRBJ1-1,TRBV10-1,-,TGCGCCAGCAGTGAGTACGGGCGGAGGGACACTGAAGCTTTCTTT,CASSEYGRRDTEAFF
TRBJ2-2,TRBV27,-,TGTGCCAGCAGTCCATGGGTTGGCACCGGGGAGCTGTTTTTT,CASSPWVGTGELFF
TRBJ2-1,TRBV6-5,TRBD1,TGTGCCAGCAGAGGACAGGGGGCGCAAAATGAGCAGTTCTTC,CASRGQGAQNEQFF
TRBJ1-2,TRBV18,-,TGTGCCAGCTCATCAACAGGGAGGAACTATGGCTACACCTTC,CASSSTGRNYGYTF
TRBJ2-7,TRBV7-2,-,TGTGCCAGCAGCTTAGAGTACTTCTACGAGCAGTACTTC,CASSLEYFYEQYF
TRBJ1-2,TRBV29-1,-,TGCAGCGTCCCGACAGATAACTATGGCTACACCTTC,CSVPTDNYGYTF
TRBJ1-2,TRBV9,-,TGTGCCAGCAGCGTAGGCATAGGGACCCACTATGGCTACACCTTC,CASSVGIGTHYGYTF
TRBJ1-1,TRBV10-3,-,TGTGCCATCAAAAGCACGGGGGACACTGAAGCTTTCTTT,CAIKSTGDTEAFF
TRBJ2-2,TRBV18,-,TGTGCCAGCTCACCCCCCGGGTCCGGGCCCGGGGAGCTGTTTTTT,CASSPPGSGPGELFF
TRBJ1-3,TRBV29-1,-,TGCAGCGTTGGAGGACTCTCTGGAAACACCATATATTTT,CSVGGLSGNTIYF
TRBJ1-6,TRBV27,TRBD1,TGTGCCAGCAGGCCGACAGGGGTGAATTCACCCCTCCACTTT,CASRPTGVNSPLHF
TRBJ2-5,TRBV3-1/TRBV3-2,-,TGTGCCAGCAGCCCCCAAGAGACCCAGTACTTC,CASSPQETQYF
TRBJ1-2,TRBV7-2,TRBD1,TGTGCCAGCAGCTTAGGAACAGGGGAATATGGCTACACCTTC,CASSLGTGEYGYTF
TRBJ2-5,TRBV19,-,TGTGCCAGTAGTGAAGCGGAGACCCAGTACTTC,CASSEAETQYF
TRBJ2-1,TRBV27,TRBD1,TGTGCCAGCAGTCCCCGGGACAGGGGGAAAGGTGAGCAGTTCTTC,CASSPRDRGKGEQFF
TRBJ2-1,TRBV27,TRBD2,TGTGCCAGCAGTTCCCCCCCCACTTCTAGCGGGAGTCGGTTCAATGAGCAGTTCTTC,CASSSPPTSSGSRFNEQFF
TRBJ2-3,TRBV5-1,TRBD2,TGCGCCAGCAGCCCCGGGGGTAGCGGGGGCCCTAGCACAGATACGCAGTATTTT,CASSPGGSGGPSTDTQYF
TRBJ2-7,TRBV4-3,-,TGCGCCAGCAGCCAAGAAGGGGTGGGCACCGGTTACGAGCAGTACTTC,CASSQEGVGTGYEQYF
TRBJ1-1,TRBV27,-,TGTGCCAGCAGTCGCTCTTCCGGGACCGAAGCTTTCTTT,CASSRSSGTEAFF
TRBJ2-7,TRBV4-3,-,TGCGCCAGCAGCCAAAGGGGGGGCCTCAACGAGCAGTACTTC,CASSQRGGLNEQYF